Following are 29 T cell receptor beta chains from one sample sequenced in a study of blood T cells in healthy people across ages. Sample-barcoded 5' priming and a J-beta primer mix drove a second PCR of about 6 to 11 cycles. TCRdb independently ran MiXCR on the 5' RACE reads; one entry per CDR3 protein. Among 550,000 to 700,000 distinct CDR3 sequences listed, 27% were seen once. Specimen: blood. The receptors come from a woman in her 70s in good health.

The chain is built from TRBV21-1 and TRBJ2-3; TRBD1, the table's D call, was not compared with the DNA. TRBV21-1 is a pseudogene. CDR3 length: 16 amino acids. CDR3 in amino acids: CASSTRGPKGTDTQYF. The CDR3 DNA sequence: TGTGCCAGCAGCACCCGGGGGCCCAAAGGTACAGATACGCAGTATTTT.

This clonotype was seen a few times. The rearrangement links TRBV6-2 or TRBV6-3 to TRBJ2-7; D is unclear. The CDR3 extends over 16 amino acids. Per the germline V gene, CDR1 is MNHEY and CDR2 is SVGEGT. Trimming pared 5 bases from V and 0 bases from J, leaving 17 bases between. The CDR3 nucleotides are TGTGCCAGCAGTCGTTACCCCTCACGGCGCTCCTACGAGCAGTACTTC. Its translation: CASSRYPSRRSYEQYF.

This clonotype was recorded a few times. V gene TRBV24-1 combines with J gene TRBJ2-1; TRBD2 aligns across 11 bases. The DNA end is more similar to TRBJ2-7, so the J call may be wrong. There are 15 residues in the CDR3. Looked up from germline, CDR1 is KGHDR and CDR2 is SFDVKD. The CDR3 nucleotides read TGTGCCACCAGTGACCCTAGCGGGGGGATCTACGAGCAGTACTTC. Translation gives CATSDPSGGIYEQYF.

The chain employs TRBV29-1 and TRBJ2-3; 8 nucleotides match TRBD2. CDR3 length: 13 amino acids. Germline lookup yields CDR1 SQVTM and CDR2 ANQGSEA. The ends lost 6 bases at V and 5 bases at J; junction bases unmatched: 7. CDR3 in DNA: TGCAGCGTCGGGAGGAGCGGGGGAGATACGCAGTATTTT. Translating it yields CSVGRSGGDTQYF.

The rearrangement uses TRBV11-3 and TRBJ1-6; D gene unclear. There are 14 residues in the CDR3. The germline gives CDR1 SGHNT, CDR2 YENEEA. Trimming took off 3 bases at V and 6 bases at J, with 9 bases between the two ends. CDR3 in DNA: TGTGCCAGCAGCTTCGACTGGGGTAATTCACCCCTCCACTTT. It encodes CASSFDWGNSPLHF.

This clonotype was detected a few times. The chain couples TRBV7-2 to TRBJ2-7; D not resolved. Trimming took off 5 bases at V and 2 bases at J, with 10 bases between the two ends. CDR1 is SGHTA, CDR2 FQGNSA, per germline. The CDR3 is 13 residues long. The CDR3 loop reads CASSPRATYEQYF. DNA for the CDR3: TGTGCCAGCAGCCCACGGGCTACCTACGAGCAGTACTTC.

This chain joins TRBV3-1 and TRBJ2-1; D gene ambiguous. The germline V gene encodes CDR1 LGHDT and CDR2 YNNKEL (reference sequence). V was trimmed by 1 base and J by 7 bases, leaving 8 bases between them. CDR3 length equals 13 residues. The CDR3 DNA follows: TGTGCCAGCAGCCAAGGACTTTCTAATGAGCAGTTCTTC. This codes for CASSQGLSNEQFF.

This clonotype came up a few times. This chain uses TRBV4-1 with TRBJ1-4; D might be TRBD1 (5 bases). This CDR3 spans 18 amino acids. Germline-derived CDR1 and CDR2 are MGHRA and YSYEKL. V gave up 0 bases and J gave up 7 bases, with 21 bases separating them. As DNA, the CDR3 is TGCGCCAGCAGCCAAGATTTAATCCAGGGTCGGGGAAGTGAAAAACTGTTTTTT. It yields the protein CASSQDLIQGRGSEKLFF.

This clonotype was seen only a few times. The CDR3: CASSQSSGGPSYEQYF. In DNA form, the CDR3 reads TGCGCCAGCAGCCAGAGCAGCGGGGGGCCTTCCTACGAGCAGTACTTC. The rearrangement uses TRBV4-1 and TRBJ2-5; 9 nucleotides line up with TRBD2. TRBJ2-7 explains the end of the DNA better; the J call may be wrong. The length of the CDR3 is 16 residues. The germline gives CDR1 MGHRA, CDR2 YSYEKL.

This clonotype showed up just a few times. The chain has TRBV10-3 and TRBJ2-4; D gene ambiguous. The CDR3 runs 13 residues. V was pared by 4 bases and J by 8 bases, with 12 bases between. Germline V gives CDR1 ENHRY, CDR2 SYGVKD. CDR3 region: CAISVQERDIQYF. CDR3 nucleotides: TGTGCCATCAGTGTGCAGGAACGGGACATTCAGTACTTC.

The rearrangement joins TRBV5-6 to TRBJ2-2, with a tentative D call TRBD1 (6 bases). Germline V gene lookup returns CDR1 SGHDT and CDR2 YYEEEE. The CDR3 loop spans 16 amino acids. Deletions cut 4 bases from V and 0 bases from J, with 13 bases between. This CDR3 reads CASSVQGQPNTGELFF. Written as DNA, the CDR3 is TGTGCCAGCAGCGTTCAGGGACAACCGAACACCGGGGAGCTGTTTTTT.

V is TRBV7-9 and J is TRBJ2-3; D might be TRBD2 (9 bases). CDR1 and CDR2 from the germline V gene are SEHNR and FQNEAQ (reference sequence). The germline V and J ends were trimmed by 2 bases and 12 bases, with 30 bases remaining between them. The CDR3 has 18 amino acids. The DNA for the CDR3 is TGTGCCAGCAGCTTACCGGGACAGGAGAATAGGCGGGAGGGCCCTCAGTATTTT. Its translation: CASSLPGQENRREGPQYF.

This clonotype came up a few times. The CDR3 bases are TGTGCCAGCAGCCGCTCCTCCGAGACAGGGGGCCGCATCCGGTACTTC. Residues: CASSRSSETGGRIRYF. The chain is built from TRBV6-2 or TRBV6-3 and TRBJ2-5; 10 positions agree with TRBD1. The CDR3 extends over 16 amino acids. With 6 bases clipped from V and 13 bases from J, the junction kept 20 bases outside the gene matches. Germline values: CDR1 MNHEY, CDR2 SVGEGT.

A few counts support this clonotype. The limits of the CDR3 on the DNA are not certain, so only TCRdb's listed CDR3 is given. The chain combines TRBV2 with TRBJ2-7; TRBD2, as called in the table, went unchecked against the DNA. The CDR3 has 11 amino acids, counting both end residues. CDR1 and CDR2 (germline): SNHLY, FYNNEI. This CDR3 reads CASSEVAGGNF.

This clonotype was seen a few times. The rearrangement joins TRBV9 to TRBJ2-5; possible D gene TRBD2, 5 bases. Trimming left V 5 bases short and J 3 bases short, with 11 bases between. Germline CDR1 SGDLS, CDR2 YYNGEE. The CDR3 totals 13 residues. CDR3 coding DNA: TGTGCCAGCAGTGTCTCGCGGGAAGAGACCCAGTACTTC. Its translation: CASSVSREETQYF.

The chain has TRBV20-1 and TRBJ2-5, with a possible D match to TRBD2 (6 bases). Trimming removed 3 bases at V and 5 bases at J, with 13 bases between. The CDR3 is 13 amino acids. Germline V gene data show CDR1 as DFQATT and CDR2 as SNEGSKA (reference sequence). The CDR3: CSARNYRGETQYF. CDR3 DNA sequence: TGCAGTGCTAGGAACTACCGGGGGGAGACCCAGTACTTC.

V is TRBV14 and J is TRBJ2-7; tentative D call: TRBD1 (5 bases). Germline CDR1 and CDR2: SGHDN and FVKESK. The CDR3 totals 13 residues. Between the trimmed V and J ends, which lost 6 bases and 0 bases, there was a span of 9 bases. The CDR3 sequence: CASSIGHSYEQYF. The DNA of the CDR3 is TGTGCCAGCAGTATCGGACACTCCTACGAGCAGTACTTC.

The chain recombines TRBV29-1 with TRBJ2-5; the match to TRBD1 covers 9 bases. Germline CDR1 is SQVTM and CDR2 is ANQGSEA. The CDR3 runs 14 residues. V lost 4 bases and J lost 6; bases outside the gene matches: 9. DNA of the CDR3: TGCAGCGTTGTGATGACAGGGGGGGGAAAGACCCAGTACTTC. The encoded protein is CSVVMTGGGKTQYF.

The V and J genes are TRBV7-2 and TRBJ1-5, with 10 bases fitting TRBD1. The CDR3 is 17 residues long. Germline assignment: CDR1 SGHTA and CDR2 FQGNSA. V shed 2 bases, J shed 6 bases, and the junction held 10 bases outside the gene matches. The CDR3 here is CASSLRVRDRGAQPQHF. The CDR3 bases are TGTGCCAGCAGCTTAAGGGTCCGGGACAGGGGAGCTCAGCCCCAGCATTTT. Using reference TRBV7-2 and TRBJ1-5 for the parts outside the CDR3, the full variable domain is GAGVSQSPSNKVTEKGKDVELRCDPISGHTALYWYRQSLGQGLEFLIYFQGNSAPDKSGLPSDRFSAERTGGSVSTLTIQRTQQEDSAVYLCASSLRVRDRGAQPQHFGDGTRLSIL.

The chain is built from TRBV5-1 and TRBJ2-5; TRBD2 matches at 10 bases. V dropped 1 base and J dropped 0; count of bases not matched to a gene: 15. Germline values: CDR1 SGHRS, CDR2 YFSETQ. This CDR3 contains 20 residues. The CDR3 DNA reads TGCGCCAGCAGCTTGTCTACCCGACTAGCGGGCCGGGGGTACCAAGAGACCCAGTACTTC. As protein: CASSLSTRLAGRGYQETQYF.

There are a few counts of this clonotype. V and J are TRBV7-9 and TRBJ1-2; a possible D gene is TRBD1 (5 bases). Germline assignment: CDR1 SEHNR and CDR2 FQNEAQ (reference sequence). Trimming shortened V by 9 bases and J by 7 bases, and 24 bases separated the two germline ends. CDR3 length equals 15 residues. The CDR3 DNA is TGTGCCAGTAACCCGACGGGGCTGTCGGGATCTGGCTACACCTTC. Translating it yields CASNPTGLSGSGYTF.

CDR3 residues: CASSLGRGQSYEQYF. In DNA form, the CDR3 reads TGTGCCAGCAGCTTAGGCCGTGGGCAATCCTACGAGCAGTACTTC. This sequence joins TRBV7-6 and TRBJ2-7; unclear D gene. Germline V gives CDR1 SGHVS, CDR2 FNYEAQ. V was pared by 1 base and J by 1 base, with 11 bases between. The CDR3 runs 15 residues.

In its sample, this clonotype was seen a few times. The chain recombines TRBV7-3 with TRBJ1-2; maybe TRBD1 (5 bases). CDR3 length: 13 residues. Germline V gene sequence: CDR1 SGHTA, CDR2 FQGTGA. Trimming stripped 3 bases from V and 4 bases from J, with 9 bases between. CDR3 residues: CASSLDNGYGYTF. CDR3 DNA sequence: TGTGCCAGCAGCTTGGACAACGGCTATGGCTACACCTTC. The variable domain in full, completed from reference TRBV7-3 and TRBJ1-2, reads GAGVSQTPSNKVTEKGKYVELRCDPISGHTALYWYRQSLGQGPEFLIYFQGTGAADDSGLPNDRFFAVRPEGSVSTLKIQRTERGDSAVYLCASSLDNGYGYTFGSGTRLTVV.

The DNA of the CDR3 is TGTGCCATCAGTGAGTCGGGCGGGATTGCCAAAAACATTCAGTACTTC. It encodes CAISESGGIAKNIQYF. This sequence joins TRBV10-3 and TRBJ2-4; perhaps TRBD2 as D (6 bases). The CDR3 is 16 residues long. Germline lookup yields CDR1 ENHRY and CDR2 SYGVKD. V was pared by 0 bases and J by 1 base, with 10 bases between.

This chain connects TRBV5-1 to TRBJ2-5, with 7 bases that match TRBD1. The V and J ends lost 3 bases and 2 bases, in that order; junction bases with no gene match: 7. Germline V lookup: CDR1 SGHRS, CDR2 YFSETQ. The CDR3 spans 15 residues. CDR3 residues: CASSSAGTEQETQYF. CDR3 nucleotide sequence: TGCGCCAGCAGCTCGGCCGGGACAGAGCAAGAGACCCAGTACTTC.

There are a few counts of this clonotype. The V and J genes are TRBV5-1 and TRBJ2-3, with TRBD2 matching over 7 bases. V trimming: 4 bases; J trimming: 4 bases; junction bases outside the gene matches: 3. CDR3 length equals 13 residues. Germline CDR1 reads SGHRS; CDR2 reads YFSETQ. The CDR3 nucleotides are TGCGCCAGCAGCCATGGACTAGCAGATACGCAGTATTTT. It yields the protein CASSHGLADTQYF.

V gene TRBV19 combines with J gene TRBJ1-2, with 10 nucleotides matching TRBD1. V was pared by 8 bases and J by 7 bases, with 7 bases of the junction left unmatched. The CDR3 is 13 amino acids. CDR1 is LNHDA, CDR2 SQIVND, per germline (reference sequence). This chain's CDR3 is CASLDRGGFGYTF. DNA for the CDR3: TGTGCCAGTTTGGACAGGGGGGGCTTTGGCTACACCTTC.

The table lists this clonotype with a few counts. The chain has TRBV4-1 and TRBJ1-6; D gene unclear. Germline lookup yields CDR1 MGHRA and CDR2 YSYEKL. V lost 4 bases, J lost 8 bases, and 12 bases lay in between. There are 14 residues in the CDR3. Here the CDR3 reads CASSLQTWDSPLHF. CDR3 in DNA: TGCGCCAGCAGCCTTCAGACCTGGGATTCACCCCTCCACTTT.

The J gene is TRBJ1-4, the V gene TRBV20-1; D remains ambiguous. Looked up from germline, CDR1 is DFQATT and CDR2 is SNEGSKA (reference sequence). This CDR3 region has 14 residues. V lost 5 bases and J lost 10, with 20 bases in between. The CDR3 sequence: CSAGPGYPSRKLFF. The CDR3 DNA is TGCAGTGCTGGCCCCGGTTACCCATCGAGAAAACTGTTTTTT.